This TCR beta chain originates from a study of breast tumors, draining lymph nodes, adjacent tissues (dated by TCRdb to between 2015 and 2016). For context, the study as a whole: In breast cancer patients, the study compared the TCR beta repertoires of tumor, adjacent nontumor tissue and axillary lymph nodes. In human breast cancer, the study set out to assess how tumor, surrounding tissue and draining lymph node repertoires relate to one another and whether T cells might be exchanged between them.

This clonotype was counted between two and nine times. No cognate antigen has been identified for it. Base qualities were left out, and no much larger clone turns up one base away. Sequencing took place on an Illumina HiSeq 2000. Multiplex PCR amplification was used to generate the TCR beta chain libraries. The amplified TCR beta chain products were analyzed by high-throughput sequencing. TCRdb reprocessing: public reads trimmed at Q25 with fastp, clones called with MiXCR, in-frame beta chains kept. When rows share a CDR3 protein, they turn into one entry using the most common DNA and genes. The sample records about 230,000 distinct CDR3 sequences, about 30% of which are singletons. Together, the top ten hold around 1.4% of the sample. Lymph node samples were obtained from the axillary draining lymph nodes of breast cancer patients. Here is what the overall study found, with its caveats: Tumor and nontumor tissue repertoires were significantly more similar in luminal-like than in basal-like breast cancer. The data were considered consistent with the idea that most tumor T cells come from the lymph node and then expand in tumor tissue. The conclusion that tumor T cells originate in lymph nodes was framed as consistent with a hypothesis rather than directly demonstrated. Tumor T-cell repertoires showed less diversity than lymph node repertoires and more diversity than nontumor tissue repertoires, and tumor T-cell repertoires showed preferential V and J gene usage.

The CDR3 runs 15 residues from the cysteine to the phenylalanine. The read is trimmed to its CDR3 DNA, 45 bases read in frame from base 1. V lost 5 bases and J lost 9 bases, and the count of bases not matched to a germline gene is 8. CDR1 and CDR2 are read off the germline V gene as SGHNT and YENEEA. Sequenced input: axillary lymph node tissue. The sequence derives from a female donor with breast cancer. Some clones in this sample may be carry-over from other donors' samples. The chain was built from TRBV11-3 and TRBJ2-4, with 12 bases aligning to TRBD2. CDR3 reads: CASSRLAGAFGIQYF. Read as DNA, the sequence is TGTGCCAGCAGCCGACTAGCGGGAGCGTTTGGCATTCAGTACTTC. The entire variable domain, with the stretches around the CDR3 drawn from the reference TRBV11-3 and TRBJ2-4 proteins, is EAGVVQSPRYKIIEKKQPVAFWCNPISGHNTLYWYLQNLGQGPELLIRYENEEAVDDSQLPKDRFSAERLKGVDSTLKIQPAELGDSAVYLCASSRLAGAFGIQYFGAGTRLSVL.